This T cell receptor beta chain was sequenced in a study of monozygotic twins with inflammatory bowel disease. The study, taken as a whole, reports: Twins with IBD had fewer clonotypes in common with others than healthy twins, particularly during disease activity.

The UMIs carried a 6-nucleotide sample barcode, and they were added by template switching. TCRdb re-analyzed the 5' RACE reads; it lists each CDR3 protein once, without DNA. This sample contains some 190,000 distinct CDR3 sequences. The CDR3 is 14 amino acids. A word on this clonotype: Antigen unknown.

Source material: blood. The TCR sequence derives from a human donor with ulcerative colitis or Crohn's disease, or a healthy co-twin of an affected twin (not recorded which). The rearrangement links TRBV12-3 or TRBV12-4 to TRBJ2-2; TCRdb's D gene call, TRBD1, goes unchecked for lack of DNA. This CDR3 reads CASSSGQNTGELFF.